This T cell receptor (beta chain) is from a study of blood T cell repertoires in COVID-19. Study summary: From the United States, Italy and Spain came samples of acute and convalescent COVID-19.

CDR1 and CDR2 from the germline V gene are MNHEY and SMNVEV (reference sequence). The CDR3 is 15 residues long. The junction had 10 bases not matched to a gene; V was cut back by 6 bases and J by 3 bases. As processed by the authors: Researchers report that nucleated cell counts were estimated from reference gene primer amplification. Repertoires were generated with immunoSEQ multiplex PCR, while TCRdb's copy carries only in-frame clones and drops some. V, J and clone size derive from that table, while D and trimming were established from the DNA sequence. The data show approximately 150,000 clones, about 87% seen once.

The sequenced sample was peripheral blood. The TCR sequence derives from a man in his fifties or sixties with active or convalescent COVID-19. This rearrangement joins TRBV27 to TRBJ2-7; 8 nucleotides agree with TRBD2. The CDR3 spells CASSPHGGAGYEQYF. Here the CDR3 DNA reads TGTGCCAGCAGCCCCCACGGGGGGGCCGGCTACGAGCAGTACTTC.